This T cell receptor (beta chain) derives from a study of PD-1 blockade in classical Hodgkin lymphoma. Assay: immunoSEQ multiplex PCR; the TCRdb copy retains only in-frame clones and omits some. Among roughly 60,000 clones listed, about 89% were seen once. The V end was cut by 3 bases, the J end by 8 bases, with 22 bases between. The CDR3 has 15 residues. The germline V gene encodes CDR1 GTSNPN and CDR2 SVGIG (reference sequence). Time point indicated: cycle 4 day 1 (C4D1), after 6 weeks of nivolumab. Every patient had relapsed following autologous stem cell transplantation, and cohorts differed in brentuximab vedotin exposure.

The TCR sequence derives from a human donor with classical Hodgkin lymphoma. Sample: peripheral blood mononuclear cells (PBMCs), taken before the fourth cycle of nivolumab. The V and J genes are TRBV30 and TRBJ1-2, with D possibly TRBD1 on 5 matching bases. CDR3 coding DNA: TGTGCCTGGAGCCCCGGGCCGGGGGGAGTGGAGGGCTACACCTTC. Encoded protein: CAWSPGPGGVEGYTF.